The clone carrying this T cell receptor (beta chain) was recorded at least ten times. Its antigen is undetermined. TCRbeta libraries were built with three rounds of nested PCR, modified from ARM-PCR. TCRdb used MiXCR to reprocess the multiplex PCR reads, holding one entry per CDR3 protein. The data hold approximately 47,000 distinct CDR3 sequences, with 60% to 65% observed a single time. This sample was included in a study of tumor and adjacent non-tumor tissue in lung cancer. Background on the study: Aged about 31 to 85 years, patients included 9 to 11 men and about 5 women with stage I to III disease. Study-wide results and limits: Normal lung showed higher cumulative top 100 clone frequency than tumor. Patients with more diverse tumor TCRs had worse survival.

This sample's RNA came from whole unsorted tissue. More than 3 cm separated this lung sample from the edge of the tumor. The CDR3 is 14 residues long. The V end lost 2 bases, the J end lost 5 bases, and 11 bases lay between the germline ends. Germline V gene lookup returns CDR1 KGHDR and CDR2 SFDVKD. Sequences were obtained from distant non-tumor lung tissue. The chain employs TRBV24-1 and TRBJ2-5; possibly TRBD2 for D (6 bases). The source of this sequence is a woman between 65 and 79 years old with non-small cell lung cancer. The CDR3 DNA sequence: TGTGCCACCAGTGATTCTAGCGCTCCGGAGACCCAGTACTTC. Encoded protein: CATSDSSAPETQYF.